This TCR beta chain was documented in a study of cytomegalovirus exposure and HLA in healthy donors. The CDR3 length is 14 residues. Looked up from germline, CDR1 is SQVTM and CDR2 is ANQGSEA. Trimming left V 6 bases short and J 0 bases short, with 11 bases between. It was with 60 Vbeta and 13 Jbeta primers that the PCR ran. Using immunoSEQ multiplex PCR, the repertoire was profiled, and TCRdb retains in-frame clones only, with some absent. This table holds some 90,000 clones, 80% to 85% found once. This TCR was recovered from a woman in her 70s in good health and CMV-seropositive. V and J are TRBV29-1 and TRBJ2-2; D possibly corresponds to TRBD2 (6 bases). The material sequenced was PBMCs. The CDR3 sequence: CSVLTSANTGELFF. The CDR3 DNA sequence: TGCAGCGTCCTGACTAGTGCGAACACCGGGGAGCTGTTTTTT.